This T cell receptor beta chain emerged from a study of breast tumors, draining lymph nodes, adjacent tissues. This clonotype was seen at least ten times. Its antigen is as yet unknown. MiXCR, run by TCRdb on the multiplex PCR reads, gives a single entry per CDR3 protein. Of roughly 130,000 distinct CDR3 sequences detected, 15% to 20% appear once; the ten largest clones hold roughly 3.5%. General observations from the study: Most tumor T cells seemingly derive from lymph node, then expand in tumor. Compared with basal-like, luminal-like tumors shared significantly more repertoire with nontumor tissue. Tumors had less TCR diversity than lymph nodes, more than nontumor tissue. Data only fit, rather than demonstrated, lymph node origin of most tumor T cells.

Breast cancer patients provided tissue from their axillary draining lymph nodes. CDR1 is SGHNT and CDR2 is YENEEA in the germline V gene. This CDR3 comprises 15 residues. The germline V and J ends were trimmed by 5 bases and 0 bases, with 8 bases remaining between them. The TCR was taken from a female donor with breast cancer. Some clones in this sample may be carry-over from other donors' samples. Sequencing was done on a sample of axillary lymph node tissue. V usage is TRBV11-3 and J usage is TRBJ1-6, with D perhaps matching TRBD1 (5 bases). In DNA, the CDR3 is TGTGCCAGCAGCGCCGACAGCTCCTATAATTCACCCCTCCACTTT. This sequence encodes CASSADSSYNSPLHF. The variable domain in full, completed from reference TRBV11-3 and TRBJ1-6, reads EAGVVQSPRYKIIEKKQPVAFWCNPISGHNTLYWYLQNLGQGPELLIRYENEEAVDDSQLPKDRFSAERLKGVDSTLKIQPAELGDSAVYLCASSADSSYNSPLHFGNGTRLTVT.